The 21 T cell receptor beta chains given below trace back to one sample, sequenced in a study of blood T cell repertoires in COVID-19. This table comes from immunoSEQ multiplex PCR, and its TCRdb copy is limited to in-frame clones, with some not included. Of some 150,000 clones in the sample, 80% to 90% are singletons; the top ten hold 8%. Material: peripheral blood. The origin of the receptors is an older woman with COVID-19, enrolled during active disease.

This chain uses TRBV20-1 with TRBJ2-7, with D uncertain. Per the germline V gene, CDR1 is DFQATT and CDR2 is SNEGSKA (reference sequence). Trimming cost V 6 bases and J 1 base, with 7 bases left between them. The CDR3 covers 11 residues. Here the CDR3 reads CSAVESYEQYF. DNA of the CDR3: TGCAGTGCGGTCGAGTCCTACGAGCAGTACTTC.

The chain uses TRBV9 and TRBJ1-3, with D possibly matching TRBD1 (6 bases). This CDR3 has 14 amino acids. V shed 7 bases and J shed 0 bases, with 11 bases lying between them. Germline V gives CDR1 SGDLS, CDR2 YYNGEE. The CDR3 DNA is TGTGCCAGCCAGACAGGCCACTCTGGAAACACCATATATTTT. This sequence encodes CASQTGHSGNTIYF. The whole variable domain, remainder taken from reference TRBV9 and TRBJ1-3, is DSGVTQTPKHLITATGQRVTLRCSPRSGDLSVYWYQQSLDQGLQFLIQYYNGEERAKGNILERFSAQQFPDLHSELNLSSLELGDSALYFCASQTGHSGNTIYFGEGSWLTVV.

The V call is TRBV30, the J call TRBJ2-7; no definite D call. This CDR3 region has 12 residues. V was shortened by 0 bases and J by 2 bases, with 5 bases between the two germline ends. Germline CDR1 GTSNPN, CDR2 SVGIG (reference sequence). The CDR3 sequence: CAWSVSTYEQYF. The CDR3, as DNA: TGTGCCTGGAGTGTATCCACCTACGAGCAGTACTTC.

The chain links TRBV24-1 to TRBJ2-3; 8 bases are shared with TRBD2. The CDR3 loop spans 16 amino acids. With 1 base clipped from V and 1 base from J, the junction kept 3 bases outside the gene matches. Germline V CDR1 and CDR2: KGHDR, SFDVKD. The CDR3 DNA reads TGTGCCACCAGTGATTTATCGCGGGAGGGCACAGATACGCAGTATTTT. Its translation: CATSDLSREGTDTQYF.

This chain connects TRBV9 to TRBJ1-6; 7 bases are a match to TRBD1. With V trimmed by 4 bases and J by 6 bases, 4 bases remained unmatched. The CDR3 loop spans 14 amino acids. Per the germline V gene, CDR1 is SGDLS and CDR2 is YYNGEE. CDR3 region: CASSTWDSNSPLHF. The CDR3 coding sequence is TGTGCCAGCAGCACTTGGGACAGTAATTCACCCCTCCACTTT. The entire variable domain, with the rest obtained from reference TRBV9 and TRBJ1-6, is as follows: DSGVTQTPKHLITATGQRVTLRCSPRSGDLSVYWYQQSLDQGLQFLIQYYNGEERAKGNILERFSAQQFPDLHSELNLSSLELGDSALYFCASSTWDSNSPLHFGNGTRLTVT.

The chain couples TRBV19 to TRBJ1-1; TRBD1 matches at 8 bases. Germline loops: CDR1 LNHDA, CDR2 SQIVND (reference sequence). V lost 1 base and J lost 7; bases outside the gene matches: 5. The CDR3 totals 14 residues. CDR3 sequence (DNA): TGTGCCAGTAGTATAGCGGCAGGGGGCGGTGAAGCTTTCTTT. Its protein is CASSIAAGGGEAFF.

V usage is TRBV11-2 and J usage is TRBJ2-3; D might be TRBD1 (5 bases). With 4 bases removed from V and 0 bases from J, the gap between germline ends came to 17 bases. Germline V gene sequence: CDR1 SGHAT, CDR2 FQNNGV. The CDR3 runs to 17 residues. CDR3 protein: CASSSPTVAGSTDTQYF. The CDR3 DNA follows: TGTGCCAGCAGCTCCCCGACTGTAGCAGGGAGCACAGATACGCAGTATTTT. The full variable domain, completed using reference TRBV11-2 and TRBJ2-3, is EAGVAQSPRYKIIEKRQSVAFWCNPISGHATLYWYQQILGQGPKLLIQFQNNGVVDDSQLPKDRFSAERLKGVDSTLKIQPAKLEDSAVYLCASSSPTVAGSTDTQYFGPGTRLTVL.

This clone was found once. The chain has TRBV7-8 and TRBJ2-7, with D possibly TRBD2 on 7 matching bases. This CDR3 contains 14 residues. V shed 0 bases and J shed 2 bases, with 8 bases lying between them. CDR1 SGHVS and CDR2 FQNEAQ come from the germline V gene. This CDR3 is CASSLAGGPYEQYF. The CDR3 bases are TGTGCCAGCAGCTTAGCGGGGGGGCCCTACGAGCAGTACTTC.

The sample holds a few counts of this clone. As DNA, the CDR3 is TGCGCCAGCAGCTTCGGGGAATACGAGCAGTACTTC. It yields the protein CASSFGEYEQYF. The chain is built from TRBV5-1 and TRBJ2-7, with a possible D match to TRBD2 (5 bases). Germline CDR1 and CDR2: SGHRS and YFSETQ. Trimming took off 2 bases at V and 4 bases at J, with 7 bases between the two ends. The CDR3 sequence is 12 residues long.

The chain joins TRBV19 to TRBJ1-5; unclear D gene. The V gene's germline CDR1 is LNHDA and CDR2 SQIVND (reference sequence). The germline V and J ends were trimmed by 7 bases and 6 bases, with 13 bases remaining between them. The CDR3 has 13 amino acids. The CDR3 spells CASTPHGPQPQHF. In DNA form, the CDR3 reads TGTGCCAGTACCCCCCATGGGCCTCAGCCCCAGCATTTT.

This clone was detected only a few times. V gene TRBV6-5 combines with J gene TRBJ1-1; the match to TRBD1 covers 8 bases. The length of the CDR3 is 14 residues. Looked up from germline, CDR1 is MNHEY and CDR2 is SVGAGI. J lost 1 base, V lost 10 bases, and 8 bases had no gene match. The CDR3 sequence: CATGGTGWNTEAFF. CDR3 in DNA: TGTGCCACCGGCGGGACAGGCTGGAACACTGAAGCTTTCTTT.

This chain uses TRBV21-1 with TRBJ2-5; TRBD1, the table's D call, was not compared with the DNA. TRBV21-1 is assigned pseudogene status. There are 13 residues in the CDR3. CDR3 loop: CASSKGARETQYF. The DNA of the CDR3 is TGTGCCAGCAGCAAGGGGGCGCGAGAGACCCAGTACTTC.

In its sample, this clone was seen a few times. J is TRBJ2-3 and V is TRBV7-9; no definite D call. The germline V gene encodes CDR1 SEHNR and CDR2 FQNEAQ (reference sequence). The CDR3 is 14 residues long. Trimming shortened V by 7 bases and J by 3 bases, and 14 bases separated the two germline ends. CDR3 in amino acids: CASTVPGTTDTQYF. The CDR3 DNA is TGTGCCAGCACCGTCCCGGGTACGACAGATACGCAGTATTTT.

The rearrangement joins TRBV30 to TRBJ1-3; D gene uncertain. V gave up 0 bases and J gave up 0 bases, with 9 bases separating them. CDR3 length: 15 amino acids. The germline CDR1 and CDR2 sequences are GTSNPN and SVGIG (reference sequence). CDR3: CAWSVLGTSGNTIYF. CDR3 sequence (DNA): TGTGCCTGGAGTGTATTGGGCACCTCTGGAAACACCATATATTTT.

V usage is TRBV12-3 or TRBV12-4 and J usage is TRBJ1-3; possibly TRBD1 for D (6 bases). CDR3 size: 11 residues. With 7 bases removed from V and 7 bases from J, the gap between germline ends came to 8 bases. DNA of the CDR3: TGTGCCAGCACCGACAGGAACACCATATATTTT. Its protein product is CASTDRNTIYF.

This chain uses TRBV5-1 with TRBJ2-5, with TRBD2 identical over 8 bases. After removal of 6 bases from V and 2 bases from J, the junction contained 6 bases not matched to a gene. The CDR3 length is 14 residues. Germline CDR1 SGHRS, CDR2 YFSETQ. CDR3 sequence (DNA): TGCGCCAGCATGCCGGGACTAGGGCAAGAGACCCAGTACTTC. Translated, it gives CASMPGLGQETQYF.

The sample holds one count of this clone. In DNA, the CDR3 is TGTGCCTGGAGGCGGGCTAGCGAATACAATGAGCAGTTCTTC. It yields the protein CAWRRASEYNEQFF. This chain links TRBV30 with TRBJ2-1, with D maybe TRBD2 (6 bases). The CDR3 is made up of 14 amino acids. Germline V gives CDR1 GTSNPN, CDR2 SVGIG (reference sequence). Trimming left V 3 bases short and J 4 bases short, with 13 bases between.

The J gene is TRBJ1-1, the V gene TRBV9; D remains unclear. In germline, CDR1 is SGDLS, CDR2 YYNGEE. V dropped 0 bases and J dropped 10 bases, with 13 bases sitting between them. The CDR3 consists of 13 residues. The CDR3 nucleotides are TGTGCCAGCAGCGTAGAAGGGAGGCAGGCAGCTTTCTTT. It encodes CASSVEGRQAAFF.

The chain combines TRBV28 with TRBJ2-7, with a possible D match to TRBD1 (5 bases). V was trimmed by 5 bases and J by 2 bases, leaving 19 bases between them. The CDR3 runs to 16 residues. The germline CDR1 and CDR2 sequences are MDHEN and SYDVKM. The CDR3 spells CASSALRGDIPYEQYF. In nucleotides, the CDR3 is TGTGCCAGCAGTGCCCTAAGGGGTGACATTCCCTACGAGCAGTACTTC.

The rearrangement joins TRBV5-1 to TRBJ2-2; perhaps TRBD1 as D (6 bases). From germline, CDR1 is SGHRS and CDR2 YFSETQ. Trimming left V 2 bases short and J 1 base short, with 9 bases between. This CDR3 region has 15 residues. The CDR3 spells CASSFRGQNTGELFF. CDR3 nucleotides: TGCGCCAGCAGCTTTAGGGGACAGAACACCGGGGAGCTGTTTTTT. Full variable domain (remainder filled in from reference TRBV5-1 and TRBJ2-2): KAGVTQTPRYLIKTRGQQVTLSCSPISGHRSVSWYQQTPGQGLQFLFEYFSETQRNKGNFPGRFSGRQFSNSRSEMNVSTLELGDSALYLCASSFRGQNTGELFFGEGSRLTVL.

The rearrangement links TRBV6-4 to TRBJ1-2; possible D gene TRBD1, 5 bases. V was trimmed by 6 bases and J by 3 bases, leaving 17 bases between them. The CDR3 is 15 amino acids. Germline CDR1 MRHNA, CDR2 SNTAGT. As DNA, the CDR3 is TGTGCCAGCAGAGACCTTTCAGGGCCCCACTATGGCTACACCTTC. Amino acids: CASRDLSGPHYGYTF.